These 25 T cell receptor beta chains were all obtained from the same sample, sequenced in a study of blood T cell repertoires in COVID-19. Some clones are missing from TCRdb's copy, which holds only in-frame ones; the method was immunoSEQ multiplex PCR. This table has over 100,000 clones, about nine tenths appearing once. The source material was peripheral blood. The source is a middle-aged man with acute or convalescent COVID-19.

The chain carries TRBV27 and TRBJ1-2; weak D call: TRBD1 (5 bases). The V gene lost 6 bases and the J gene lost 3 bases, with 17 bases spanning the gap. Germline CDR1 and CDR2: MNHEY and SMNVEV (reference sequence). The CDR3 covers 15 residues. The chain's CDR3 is CASRTITQAYYGYTF. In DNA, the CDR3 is TGTGCCAGCAGGACCATCACACAGGCCTACTATGGCTACACCTTC.

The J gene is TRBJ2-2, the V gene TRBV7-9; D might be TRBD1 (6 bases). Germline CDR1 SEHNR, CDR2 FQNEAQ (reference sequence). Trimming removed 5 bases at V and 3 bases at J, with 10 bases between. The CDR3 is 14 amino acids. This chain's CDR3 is CASSQDRYTGELFF. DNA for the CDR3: TGTGCCAGCAGCCAGGACAGATACACCGGGGAGCTGTTTTTT.

The CDR3 sequence is CASSLGPSTGAGEAFF. In DNA form, the CDR3 reads TGTGCCAGCAGCTTAGGCCCTTCTACAGGGGCTGGTGAAGCTTTCTTT. The V gene is TRBV7-6, the J gene TRBJ1-1; 7 bases fit TRBD1. The CDR3 spans 16 residues. Germline V lookup: CDR1 SGHVS, CDR2 FNYEAQ. V dropped 1 base and J dropped 7; count of bases not matched to a gene: 12.

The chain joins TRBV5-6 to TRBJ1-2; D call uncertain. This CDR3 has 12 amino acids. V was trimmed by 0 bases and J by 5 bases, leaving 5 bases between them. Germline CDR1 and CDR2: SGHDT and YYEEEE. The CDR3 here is CASSLGPYGYTF. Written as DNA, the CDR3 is TGTGCCAGCAGCTTGGGTCCATATGGCTACACCTTC.

CDR3 amino acids: CASSRWGQNTEAFF. The CDR3 bases are TGTGCCAGCAGCCGGTGGGGGCAGAACACTGAAGCTTTCTTT. The V gene is TRBV5-8, the J gene TRBJ1-1; D may be TRBD1 (6 bases). The V gene lost 4 bases and the J gene lost 1 base, with 11 bases spanning the gap. The CDR3 covers 14 residues. The germline CDR1 and CDR2 sequences are SGHTS and YDEGEE.

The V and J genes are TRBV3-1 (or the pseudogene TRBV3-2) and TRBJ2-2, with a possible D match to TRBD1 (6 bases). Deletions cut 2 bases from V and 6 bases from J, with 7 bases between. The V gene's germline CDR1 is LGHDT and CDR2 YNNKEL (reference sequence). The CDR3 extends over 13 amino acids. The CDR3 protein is CASSQNRAGELFF. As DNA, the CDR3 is TGTGCCAGCAGCCAAAACAGGGCCGGGGAGCTGTTTTTT.

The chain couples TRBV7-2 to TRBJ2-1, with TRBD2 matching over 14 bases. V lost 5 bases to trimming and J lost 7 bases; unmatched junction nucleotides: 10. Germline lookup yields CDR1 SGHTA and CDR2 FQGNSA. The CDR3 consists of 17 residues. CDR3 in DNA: TGTGCCAGCAGCCCAAGGGGGACTAGCGGGAGCCGAAATGAGCAGTTCTTC. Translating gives CASSPRGTSGSRNEQFF.

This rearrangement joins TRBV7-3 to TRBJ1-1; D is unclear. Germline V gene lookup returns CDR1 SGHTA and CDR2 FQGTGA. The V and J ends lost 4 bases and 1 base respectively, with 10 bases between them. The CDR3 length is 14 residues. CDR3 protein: CASSSAPGNTEAFF. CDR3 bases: TGTGCCAGCAGCTCTGCTCCGGGGAACACTGAAGCTTTCTTT. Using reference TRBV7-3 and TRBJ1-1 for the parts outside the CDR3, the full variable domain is GAGVSQTPSNKVTEKGKYVELRCDPISGHTALYWYRQSLGQGPEFLIYFQGTGAADDSGLPNDRFFAVRPEGSVSTLKIQRTERGDSAVYLCASSSAPGNTEAFFGQGTRLTVV.

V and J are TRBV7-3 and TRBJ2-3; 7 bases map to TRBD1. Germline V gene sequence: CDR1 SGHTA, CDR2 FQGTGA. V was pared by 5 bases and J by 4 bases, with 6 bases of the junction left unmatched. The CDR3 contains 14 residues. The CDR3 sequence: CASSLGQQSDTQYF. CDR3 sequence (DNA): TGTGCCAGCAGCCTGGGACAGCAGTCAGATACGCAGTATTTT.

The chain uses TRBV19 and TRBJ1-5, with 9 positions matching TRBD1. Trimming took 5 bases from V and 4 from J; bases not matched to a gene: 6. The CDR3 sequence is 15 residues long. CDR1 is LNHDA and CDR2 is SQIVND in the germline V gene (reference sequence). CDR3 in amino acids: CASSAPGTGNQPQHF. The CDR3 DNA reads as TGTGCCAGTAGTGCACCCGGGACAGGGAATCAGCCCCAGCATTTT.

CDR3 protein: CARGRENTEAFF. The CDR3 nucleotides are TGTGCCAGGGGGAGGGAGAACACTGAAGCTTTCTTT. The chain couples TRBV2 to TRBJ1-1, with unresolved D. CDR1 is SNHLY, CDR2 FYNNEI, per germline. The CDR3 covers 12 residues. Trimming removed 9 bases at V and 1 base at J, with 9 bases between. The entire variable domain, with the rest obtained from reference TRBV2 and TRBJ1-1, is as follows: EPEVTQTPSHQVTQMGQEVILRCVPISNHLYFYWYRQILGQKVEFLVSFYNNEISEKSEIFDDQFSVERPDGSNFTLKIRSTKLEDSAMYFCARGRENTEAFFGQGTRLTVV.

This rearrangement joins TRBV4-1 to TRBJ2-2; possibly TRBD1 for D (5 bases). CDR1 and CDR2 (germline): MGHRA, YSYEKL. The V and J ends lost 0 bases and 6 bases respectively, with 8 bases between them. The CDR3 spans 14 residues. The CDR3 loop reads CASSQDAGPGELFF. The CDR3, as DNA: TGCGCCAGCAGCCAAGACGCAGGGCCCGGGGAGCTGTTTTTT.

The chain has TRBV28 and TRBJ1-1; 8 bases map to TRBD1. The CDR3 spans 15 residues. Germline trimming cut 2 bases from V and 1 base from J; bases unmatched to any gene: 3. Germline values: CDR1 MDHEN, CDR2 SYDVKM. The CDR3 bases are TGTGCCAGCAGTTTAGCAGGGGGCCGGAACACTGAAGCTTTCTTT. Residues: CASSLAGGRNTEAFF.

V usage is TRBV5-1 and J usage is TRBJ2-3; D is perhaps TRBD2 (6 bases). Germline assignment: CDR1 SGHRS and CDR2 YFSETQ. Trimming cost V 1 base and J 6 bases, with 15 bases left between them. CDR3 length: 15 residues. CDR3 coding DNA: TGCGCCAGCAGCTTGAGTGTGGGAGGTTCCGATACGCAGTATTTT. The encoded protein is CASSLSVGGSDTQYF.

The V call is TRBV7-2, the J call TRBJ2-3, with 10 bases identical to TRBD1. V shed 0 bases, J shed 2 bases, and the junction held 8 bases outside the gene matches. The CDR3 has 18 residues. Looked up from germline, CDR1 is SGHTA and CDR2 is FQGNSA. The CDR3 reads CASSLAYGTGDLTDTQYF. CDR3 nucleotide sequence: TGTGCCAGCAGCTTAGCTTATGGGACAGGGGACCTCACAGATACGCAGTATTTT.

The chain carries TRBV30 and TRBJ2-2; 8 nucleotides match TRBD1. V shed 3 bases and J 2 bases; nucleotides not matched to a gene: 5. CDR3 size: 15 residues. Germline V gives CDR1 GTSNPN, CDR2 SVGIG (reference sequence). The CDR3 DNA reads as TGTGCCTGGAGAGAGACAGGGGTTAACACCGGGGAGCTGTTTTTT. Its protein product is CAWRETGVNTGELFF.

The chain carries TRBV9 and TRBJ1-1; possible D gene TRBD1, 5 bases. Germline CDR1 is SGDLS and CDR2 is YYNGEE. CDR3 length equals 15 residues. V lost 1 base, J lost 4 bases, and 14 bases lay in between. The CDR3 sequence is CASSVSGNGITEAFF. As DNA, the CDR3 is TGTGCCAGCAGCGTATCAGGGAATGGAATCACTGAAGCTTTCTTT.

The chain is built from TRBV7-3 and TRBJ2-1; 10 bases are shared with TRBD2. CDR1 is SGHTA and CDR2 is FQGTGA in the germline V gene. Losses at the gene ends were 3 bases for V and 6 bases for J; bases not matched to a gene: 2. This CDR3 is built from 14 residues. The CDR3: CASSLGLATNEQFF. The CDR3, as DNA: TGTGCCAGCAGCTTGGGACTAGCGACCAATGAGCAGTTCTTC.

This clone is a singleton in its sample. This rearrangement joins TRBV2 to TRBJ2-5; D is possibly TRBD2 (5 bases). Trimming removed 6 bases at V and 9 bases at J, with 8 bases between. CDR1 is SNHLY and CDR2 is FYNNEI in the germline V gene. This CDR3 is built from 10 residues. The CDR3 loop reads CASRAGAQYF. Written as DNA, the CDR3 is TGTGCCAGCAGAGCCGGGGCCCAGTACTTC.

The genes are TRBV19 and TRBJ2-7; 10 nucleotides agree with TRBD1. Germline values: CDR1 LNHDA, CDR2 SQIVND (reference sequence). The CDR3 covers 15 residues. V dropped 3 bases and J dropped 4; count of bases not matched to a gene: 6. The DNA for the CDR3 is TGTGCCAGTAGTATCGGACAGGGGGGCTCGTACGAGCAGTACTTC. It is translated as CASSIGQGGSYEQYF.

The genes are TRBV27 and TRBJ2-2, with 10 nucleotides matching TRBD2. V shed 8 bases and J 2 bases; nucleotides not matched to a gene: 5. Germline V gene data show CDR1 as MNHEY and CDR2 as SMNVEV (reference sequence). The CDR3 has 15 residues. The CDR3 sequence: CASGLAGVNTGELFF. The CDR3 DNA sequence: TGTGCCAGCGGGCTAGCGGGAGTTAACACCGGGGAGCTGTTTTTT.

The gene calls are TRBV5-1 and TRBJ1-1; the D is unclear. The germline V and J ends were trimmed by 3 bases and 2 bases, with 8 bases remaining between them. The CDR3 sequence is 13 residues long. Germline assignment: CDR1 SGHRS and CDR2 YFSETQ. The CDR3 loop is CASSYQSNTEAFF. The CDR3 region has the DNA TGCGCCAGCAGCTACCAGTCCAACACTGAAGCTTTCTTT.

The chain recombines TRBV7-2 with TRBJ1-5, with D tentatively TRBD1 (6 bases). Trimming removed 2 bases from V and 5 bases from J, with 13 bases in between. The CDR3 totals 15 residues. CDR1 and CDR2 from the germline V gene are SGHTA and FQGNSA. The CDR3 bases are TGTGCCAGCAGCTTATACAGGGAATCGCATCAGCCCCAGCATTTT. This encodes CASSLYRESHQPQHF.

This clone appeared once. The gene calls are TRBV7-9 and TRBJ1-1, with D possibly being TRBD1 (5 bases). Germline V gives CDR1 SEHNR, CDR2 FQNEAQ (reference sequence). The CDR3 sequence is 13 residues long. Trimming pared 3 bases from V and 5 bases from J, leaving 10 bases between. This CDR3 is CASSFDGGTEAFF. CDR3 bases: TGTGCCAGCAGCTTCGATGGGGGGACTGAAGCTTTCTTT.

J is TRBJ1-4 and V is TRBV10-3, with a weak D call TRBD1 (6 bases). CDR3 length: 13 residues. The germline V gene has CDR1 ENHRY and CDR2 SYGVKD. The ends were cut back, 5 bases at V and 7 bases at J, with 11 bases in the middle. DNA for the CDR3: TGTGCCATCAGTCCACAGGGTAGTGAAAAACTGTTTTTT. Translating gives CAISPQGSEKLFF.